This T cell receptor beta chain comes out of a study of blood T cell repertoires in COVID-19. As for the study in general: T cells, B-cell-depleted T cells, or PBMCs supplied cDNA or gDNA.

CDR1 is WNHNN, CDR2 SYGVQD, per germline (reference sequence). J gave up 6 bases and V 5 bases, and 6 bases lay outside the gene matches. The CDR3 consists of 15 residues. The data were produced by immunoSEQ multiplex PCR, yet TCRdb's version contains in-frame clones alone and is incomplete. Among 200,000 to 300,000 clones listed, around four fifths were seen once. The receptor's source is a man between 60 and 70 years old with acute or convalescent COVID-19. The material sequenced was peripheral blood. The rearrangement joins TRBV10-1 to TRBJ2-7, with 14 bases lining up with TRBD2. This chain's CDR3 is CASSQTSGGGGEQYF. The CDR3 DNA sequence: TGCGCCAGCAGTCAGACTAGCGGGGGGGGAGGCGAGCAGTACTTC.